This T cell receptor (beta chain) was sequenced during a study of blood T cell repertoires in COVID-19. The overall study: Donors in the United States, Italy and Spain gave samples during acute or convalescent COVID-19. T cells, B-cell-depleted T cells, or PBMCs supplied cDNA or gDNA.

There are 14 residues in the CDR3. Deletions cut 5 bases from V and 6 bases from J, with 17 bases between. CDR1 and CDR2 (germline): MDHEN, SYDVKM. In the authors' workflow: Reference gene primer amplification yielded estimated nucleated cell counts. Clones were sequenced by immunoSEQ multiplex PCR, and TCRdb holds only the in-frame ones, with some missing. V, J and clone size were drawn from that table, and D and trimming were deduced from the DNA. The table lists about 46,000 clones, 80% to 90% of them singletons. This chain joins TRBV28 and TRBJ2-7; D perhaps matches TRBD1 (6 bases). Sequencing used peripheral blood. The origin of this receptor is a man in his fifties or sixties with acute or convalescent COVID-19. The CDR3 loop reads CASSTPGHYGEQYF. In nucleotides, the CDR3 is TGTGCCAGCAGTACTCCGGGACATTACGGCGAGCAGTACTTC.